Following are 10 T cell receptor beta chains from one sample sequenced in a study of regulatory T cells in long-lasting Graves disease. Time point given: newly diagnosed GD, antithyroid drugs for less than 3 months. The authors made the TCR library using RNA they extracted from PBMCs. Through Arm-PCR of CDR3 regions and iRepertoire HTBI primers, TCR beta libraries were built. TCRdb analysed the multiplex PCR reads with MiXCR anew, one entry per CDR3 protein. The profile shows approximately 350,000 distinct CDR3 sequences, 16% of them singletons. These data were also filed under a second study, of T cells in Graves' hyperthyroidism and ophthalmopathy.

The sample here was peripheral blood mononuclear cells (PBMCs), taken at new diagnosis, from a patient treated with antithyroid drugs. The receptors shown here come from a man aged 35 to 55 with Graves disease.

This clonotype was recorded many times. The V call is TRBV5-1, the J call TRBJ2-3; D gene unclear. The CDR3 runs 12 residues. The V end lost 2 bases, the J end lost 10 bases, and 11 bases lay between the germline ends. Germline CDR1 reads SGHRS; CDR2 reads YFSETQ. The CDR3 sequence: CASSFVDGAQYF. CDR3 nucleotides: TGCGCCAGCAGCTTTGTCGATGGGGCGCAGTATTTT. The full variable domain, completed using reference TRBV5-1 and TRBJ2-3, is KAGVTQTPRYLIKTRGQQVTLSCSPISGHRSVSWYQQTPGQGLQFLFEYFSETQRNKGNFPGRFSGRQFSNSRSEMNVSTLELGDSALYLCASSFVDGAQYFGPGTRLTVL.

This chain links TRBV3-1 with TRBJ1-1; TRBD1 might be the D (5 bases). V was shortened by 8 bases and J by 4 bases, with 17 bases between the two germline ends. Germline V gives CDR1 LGHDT, CDR2 YNNKEL (reference sequence). CDR3 length equals 14 residues. CDR3 in amino acids: CASQEVGVSTEAFF. CDR3 nucleotides: TGTGCCAGCCAAGAGGTAGGGGTTAGCACTGAAGCTTTCTTT.

This clonotype was picked up a small number of times. The gene calls are TRBV7-9 and TRBJ2-7; a weak D match, TRBD1 (5 bases). The CDR3 runs 17 residues. Trimming shortened V by 5 bases and J by 5 bases, and 25 bases separated the two germline ends. Germline V CDR1 and CDR2: SEHNR, FQNEAQ (reference sequence). The DNA of the CDR3 is TGTGCCAGCAGCACCAGGGATGGGGCCAGGGCCTACCACGAGCAGTACTTC. It is translated as CASSTRDGARAYHEQYF.

This clonotype has just a few counts. CDR3 coding DNA: TGTGCCAGCAGCTTGGTCCCTTTAAAGGGTTCACCCCTCCACTTT. It is translated as CASSLVPLKGSPLHF. The V call is TRBV5-5, the J call TRBJ1-6, with D unresolved. The CDR3 covers 15 residues. The V end was cut by 0 bases, the J end by 9 bases, with 13 bases between. Germline CDR1 and CDR2: SGHKS and YYEKEE (reference sequence).

For this clonotype: Given a much more abundant clone one base away, this may be a read error. V is TRBV20-1 and J is TRBJ2-2, with TRBD1 matching over 9 bases. The CDR3 has 13 amino acids. Germline V CDR1 and CDR2: DFQATT, SNEGSKA (reference sequence). CDR3 loop: CGARGTGGRELFF. In DNA form, the CDR3 reads TGCGGTGCTAGAGGAACAGGGGGCAGGGAGCTGTTTTTT.

This clonotype was observed at least ten times. V usage is TRBV14 and J usage is TRBJ2-5; D remains unclear. V lost 1 base and J lost 4, with 7 bases in between. This CDR3 has 13 amino acids. Germline V gene data show CDR1 as SGHDN and CDR2 as FVKESK. The CDR3 DNA reads as TGTGCCAGCAGCCAAGCCCTGGGAGAGACCCAGTACTTC. Amino acids: CASSQALGETQYF.

V is TRBV25-1 and J is TRBJ2-2; D may be TRBD2 (7 bases). Between the trimmed V and J ends, which lost 1 base and 6 bases, there was a span of 15 bases. The CDR3 spans 16 residues. Germline V gives CDR1 MGHDK, CDR2 SYGVNS. The CDR3 DNA is TGTGCCAGCAGTGAATTAGAAACAGGGAGGGCCGGGGAGCTGTTTTTT. It yields the protein CASSELETGRAGELFF.

As concerns this clonotype: The junction differs from germline at one of its ends, possibly a read error. The chain has TRBV12-3 or TRBV12-4 and TRBJ1-4; maybe TRBD1 (6 bases). The CDR3 has 15 residues. The CDR3 sequence: CASSLMGARNERLFF. The CDR3 nucleotides read TGTGCCAGCAGTTTAATGGGGGCGCGAAATGAAAGACTGTTTTTT.

This clonotype was observed many times. This chain uses TRBV2 with TRBJ1-5, with 9 bases fitting TRBD1. CDR1 and CDR2 (germline): SNHLY, FYNNEI. Trimming at V came to 6 bases and at J to 6 bases, leaving 6 bases not matched to a gene. This CDR3 is 14 amino acids long. The CDR3 nucleotides read TGTGCCAGCAGCCGGGACAGGGATAGTCAGCCCCAGCATTTT. Protein product: CASSRDRDSQPQHF.

This clonotype occurred a few times. The V gene is TRBV27, the J gene TRBJ2-7; D assignment may be TRBD1 or TRBD2 (7 bases each). Germline V CDR1 and CDR2: MNHEY, SMNVEV (reference sequence). The CDR3 contains 14 residues. The V gene lost 4 bases and the J gene lost 4 bases, with 14 bases spanning the gap. CDR3 protein: CASSWEGAGYEQYF. CDR3 in DNA: TGTGCCAGCAGTTGGGAGGGGGCAGGGTACGAGCAGTACTTC.